The rows below give T cell receptor beta chains drawn from one sample of a study of blood T cell repertoires in COVID-19. Using immunoSEQ multiplex PCR, the repertoire was profiled, and TCRdb retains in-frame clones only, with some absent. Of 97,000 or so clones listed, 82% are singletons. The sample comprised peripheral blood. The receptors derive from a man between 65 and 79 years old with active or convalescent COVID-19. CDR3s include the opening cysteine and the closing phenylalanine or tryptophan. A D gene is named only where the DNA matches it firmly. Clone size appears in some rows only: once, few, many, or a class for an expanded clone.

D gene	V gene	clone size	J gene	CDR3 protein	CDR3 DNA
TRBD1	TRBV9	few	TRBJ2-3	CASSVANRGTDTQYF	TGTGCCAGCAGCGTAGCTAACAGGGGAACAGATACGCAGTATTTT
TRBD1	TRBV6-5	-	TRBJ1-6	CASSRQGANSPLHF	TGTGCCAGCAGCCGACAGGGGGCGAATTCACCCCTCCACTTT
-	TRBV7-2	-	TRBJ2-3	CASSQQSQRSGDTQYF	TGTGCCAGCAGCCAACAATCTCAACGTTCAGGTGATACGCAGTATTTT
-	TRBV11-2	-	TRBJ2-2	CASSWGGGTGELFF	TGTGCCAGCAGCTGGGGAGGGGGCACCGGGGAGCTGTTTTTT
-	TRBV18	-	TRBJ1-5	CASSIDRSNQPQHF	TGTGCCAGCTCAATCGACAGGAGTAATCAGCCCCAGCATTTT
-	TRBV5-1	-	TRBJ2-7	CASSLTGAAYEQYF	TGCGCCAGCAGCTTGACTGGAGCAGCCTACGAGCAGTACTTC
TRBD1	TRBV2	few	TRBJ2-2	CASRRTGHTGELFF	TGTGCCAGCAGACGGACAGGGCACACCGGGGAGCTGTTTTTT
TRBD1	TRBV7-2	few	TRBJ2-7	CASSLSDRQSYEQYF	TGTGCCAGCAGCTTATCGGACAGGCAATCCTACGAGCAGTACTTC
-	TRBV6-5	-	TRBJ2-7	CASSSVTISGYEQYF	TGTGCCAGCAGTTCTGTGACAATCTCAGGCTACGAGCAGTACTTC
TRBD1	TRBV4-2	once	TRBJ1-4	CASSLQGSRVGGEKLFF	TGTGCCAGCAGCCTACAGGGGAGTAGGGTGGGGGGTGAAAAACTGTTTTTT
-	TRBV25-1	-	TRBJ1-6	CASSEKRAGDSPLHF	TGTGCCAGCAGTGAAAAGAGGGCCGGGGATTCACCCCTCCACTTT
-	TRBV30	-	TRBJ2-7	CAWSLGTSLSHF	TGTGCCTGGAGTCTAGGGACATCTCTCTCTCACTTC
TRBD2	TRBV7-8	-	TRBJ2-5	CASSRGTSGSQETQYF	TGTGCCAGCAGCCGGGGGACTAGCGGGAGTCAAGAGACCCAGTACTTC
-	TRBV5-6	-	TRBJ2-1	CASSLERGEQFF	TGTGCCAGCAGCTTGGAAAGGGGTGAGCAGTTCTTC
-	TRBV18	-	TRBJ1-1	CASSPGQMNTEAFF	TGTGCCAGCTCACCCGGACAGATGAACACTGAAGCTTTCTTT
-	TRBV20-1	-	TRBJ1-1	CSASRTAEAFF	TGCAGTGCTAGCCGGACAGCTGAAGCTTTCTTT
-	TRBV5-1	-	TRBJ2-6	CASTQMLIISGANVLTF	TGCGCCAGCACCCAGATGTTAATCATCTCTGGGGCCAACGTCCTGACTTTC
TRBD1	TRBV6-5	-	TRBJ1-1	CASSKGTGVNTEAFF	TGTGCCAGCAGTAAGGGGACAGGGGTGAACACTGAAGCTTTCTTT
-	TRBV29-1	few	TRBJ1-1	CSVEDIPQAFF	TGCAGCGTTGAAGACATTCCCCAAGCTTTCTTT
-	TRBV27	once	TRBJ1-1	CASSPDRILRSAFF	TGTGCCAGCAGTCCCGACAGGATCCTTCGGTCGGCTTTCTTT
TRBD2	TRBV19	-	TRBJ2-2	CASSNGEGVSGELFF	TGTGCCAGTAGTAACGGGGAGGGCGTATCAGGGGAGCTGTTTTTT
TRBD1	TRBV30	-	TRBJ1-2	CAWSVAGQGKGTGGYTF	TGTGCCTGGAGTGTAGCGGGACAGGGGAAAGGAACTGGAGGCTACACCTTC
TRBD1	TRBV6-6	-	TRBJ2-3	CATSGQHTDTQYF	TGTGCCACCTCGGGACAGCACACAGATACGCAGTATTTT
-	TRBV11-3	-	TRBJ2-7	CASSTGRGPTGEQYF	TGTGCCAGCAGCACTGGGCGGGGGCCGACGGGCGAGCAGTACTTC
TRBD2	TRBV11-2	once	TRBJ2-1	CASSILAGGPGQFF	TGTGCCAGCAGCATACTAGCGGGGGGGCCCGGCCAATTCTTC
TRBD2	TRBV19	-	TRBJ2-5	CASSIKRGARETQYF	TGTGCCAGTAGTATTAAGCGGGGGGCCCGAGAGACCCAGTACTTC
TRBD2	TRBV11-3	-	TRBJ2-3	CASSKGLAGGGGDTQYF	TGTGCCAGCAGCAAGGGACTAGCGGGGGGAGGTGGAGATACGCAGTATTTT
TRBD2	TRBV4-1	-	TRBJ2-7	CASSLGTSGGEQYF	TGCGCCAGCAGCCTTGGGACTAGCGGGGGCGAGCAGTACTTC
TRBD2	TRBV2	-	TRBJ2-3	CASTWGGTSNTDTQYF	TGTGCCAGCACCTGGGGGGGGACTAGCAATACAGATACGCAGTATTTT
-	TRBV10-2	-	TRBJ2-7	CASSESGAKGYEQYF	TGCGCCAGCAGTGAGTCGGGGGCGAAGGGGTACGAGCAGTACTTC
-	TRBV3-1/TRBV3-2	-	TRBJ1-2	CASSQGPGYTF	TGTGCCAGCAGCCAGGGGCCGGGCTACACCTTC
-	TRBV9	-	TRBJ2-2	CASSPGLAGELFF	TGTGCCAGCAGCCCCGGGTTAGCGGGGGAGCTGTTTTTT
-	TRBV18	few	TRBJ2-7	CASSSPTYEQYF	TGTGCCAGCTCATCCCCTACCTACGAGCAGTACTTC
-	TRBV18	once	TRBJ2-2	CATTKGDSTGELFF	TGTGCCACCACCAAGGGGGATAGTACCGGGGAGCTGTTTTTT
-	TRBV29-1	-	TRBJ1-1	CSTQLGGTEAFF	TGCAGCACCCAATTGGGAGGCACTGAAGCTTTCTTT
-	TRBV11-2	-	TRBJ2-1	CASSEDSYNEQFF	TGTGCCAGCAGCGAGGACAGTTACAATGAGCAGTTCTTC
-	TRBV2	-	TRBJ1-3	CASSRDWRSSSGNTIYF	TGTGCCAGCAGTCGGGACTGGCGGTCTTCCTCTGGAAACACCATATATTTT
-	TRBV5-4	-	TRBJ1-4	CASSLKGHGTQLFF	TGTGCCAGCAGCTTGAAGGGGCACGGGACACAACTGTTTTTT
-	TRBV11-3	-	TRBJ1-1	CASRAGGRDTEAFF	TGTGCCAGCAGGGCGGGGGGGCGCGACACTGAAGCTTTCTTT
TRBD1	TRBV7-9	-	TRBJ2-7	CASSIKAGTGSEQYF	TGTGCCAGCAGCATTAAAGCCGGGACAGGGTCCGAGCAGTACTTC
-	TRBV4-1	-	TRBJ2-3	CASSLLTTSTDTQYF	TGCGCCAGCAGCCTCCTGACAACTAGCACAGATACGCAGTATTTT
-	TRBV7-9	-	TRBJ1-5	CASSDRESQPQHF	TGTGCCAGCAGTGACCGGGAAAGTCAGCCCCAGCATTTT
-	TRBV30	-	TRBJ2-7	CAWSLGAYEQYF	TGTGCCTGGAGTCTAGGGGCGTACGAGCAGTACTTC
TRBD1	TRBV30	-	TRBJ1-1	CAWRPGTGVNTEAFF	TGTGCCTGGAGGCCCGGGACAGGGGTGAACACTGAAGCTTTCTTT
-	TRBV19	-	TRBJ2-3	CASSRKDTQYF	TGTGCCAGTTCGAGGAAAGATACGCAGTATTTT
TRBD1	TRBV18	-	TRBJ2-5	CASSPFSTGEETQYF	TGTGCCAGCTCACCATTCTCGACAGGGGAAGAGACCCAGTACTTC
-	TRBV20-1	-	TRBJ2-1	CSASRGSEQFF	TGCAGTGCTAGTCGAGGGAGTGAGCAGTTCTTC
TRBD1	TRBV4-3	-	TRBJ1-4	CASSQDRGQENEKLFF	TGCGCCAGCAGCCAAGACCGGGGACAGGAAAATGAAAAACTGTTTTTT
-	TRBV6-2/TRBV6-3	-	TRBJ2-2	CASSPRQEAGELFF	TGTGCCAGCAGTCCCCGCCAGGAGGCCGGGGAGCTGTTTTTT
TRBD1	TRBV2	few	TRBJ1-4	CASRGQGFEKLFF	TGTGCCAGCCGAGGACAGGGGTTTGAAAAACTGTTTTTT
-	TRBV12-3/TRBV12-4	-	TRBJ2-2	CASRVTDTGELFF	TGTGCCAGCAGGGTTACGGACACCGGGGAGCTGTTTTTT
TRBD1	TRBV5-1	-	TRBJ1-2	CASSPRTGGDYGYTF	TGCGCCAGCAGCCCTAGGACAGGGGGCGACTATGGCTACACCTTC
TRBD1	TRBV18	-	TRBJ2-5	CAGQEQGKETQYF	TGTGCCGGCCAGGAACAGGGGAAAGAGACCCAGTACTTC
-	TRBV5-5	-	TRBJ1-2	CASSLEPYGYTF	TGTGCCAGCAGCTTGGAGCCGTATGGCTACACCTTC
TRBD1	TRBV6-6	-	TRBJ2-7	CASSRTGMMEQYF	TGTGCCAGCAGCCGGACAGGGATGATGGAGCAGTACTTC
TRBD1	TRBV4-1	-	TRBJ1-4	CASSQVGAGQSNEKLFF	TGCGCCAGCAGCCAAGTGGGGGCGGGACAGTCTAATGAAAAACTGTTTTTT
-	TRBV29-1	-	TRBJ2-7	CSVTKRSSSYEQYF	TGCAGCGTAACAAAACGATCATCCTCCTACGAGCAGTACTTC
TRBD2	TRBV7-6	-	TRBJ2-3	CASSLQGGYRDTQYF	TGTGCCAGCAGCTTACAGGGAGGGTATCGAGATACGCAGTATTTT